Listed below are T cell receptor beta chains from one sample, sequenced in a study of control samples from healthy donors and cancer patients. The assay was immunoSEQ multiplex PCR, and TCRdb's table has in-frame clones only and misses some. This repertoire shows more than 150,000 clones, 80% to 95% found once; its top ten account for 0.65% to 0.75%. The sample taken for sequencing was blood. The receptor source for this set is a woman aged 25-40 years in good health. CDR3s leave out the opening cysteine and the closing phenylalanine or tryptophan. A D gene is named only where the DNA matches it firmly.

j_call v_call d_call cdr3_aa
TRBJ2-2 TRBV5-4 . ASSLIGKAGELF
TRBJ2-1 TRBV19 . ASSRGHARPEKNNEQF
TRBJ1-2 TRBV6-5 . ASSYSLTDYGYT
TRBJ2-1 TRBV4-3 TRBD2 ASSFTSGSYNEQF
TRBJ1-1 TRBV28 . ASNNKRDTEAF
TRBJ2-6 TRBV27 TRBD1 ASSQQGATGANVLT
TRBJ2-7 TRBV24-1 . ATSDPTQAPYEQY
TRBJ2-6 TRBV10-3 . AISESPGSGANVLT
TRBJ2-4 TRBV5-8 . ASSFVPFNAGKNIQY
TRBJ2-5 TRBV21-1 . ASSRPETSELETQY
TRBJ1-5 TRBV5-4 TRBD1 ASSLVTGGDQPQH
TRBJ2-7 TRBV18 TRBD2 ASSPPGLAGLSSYEQY
TRBJ2-1 TRBV6-5 TRBD2 ASSLSGSQYNEQF
TRBJ2-7 TRBV5-1 . ASSLKDLAYEQY
TRBJ2-2 TRBV7-2 TRBD2 ASSSHAGGREFSGELF
TRBJ2-1 TRBV24-1 . ATSDSRQSGAQYNEQF
TRBJ2-7 TRBV3-1/TRBV3-2 . ASSQAYYEQY
TRBJ1-5 TRBV2 TRBD1 ASSPDREGQPQH
TRBJ2-3 TRBV6-5 . ASSAYGPPDTQY
TRBJ1-3 TRBV7-9 . ASSLAGLSSGNTIY
TRBJ1-1 TRBV11-2 TRBD1 ASSLRQGKTEAF
TRBJ2-7 TRBV27 . ASSRRRASPGYEQY
TRBJ1-2 TRBV2 TRBD1 ASSIQGNYGYT
TRBJ2-1 TRBV7-9 . ASSSTRNSYNEQF
TRBJ2-1 TRBV5-4 TRBD1 ASSSSRDRGLNEQF
TRBJ2-1 TRBV7-9 . ASSLVGSSYNEQF
TRBJ2-1 TRBV2 . ASTWDPAYNEQF
TRBJ1-4 TRBV27 . ASSKYTGRGYEKLF
TRBJ2-3 TRBV27 . ASTGGGYTDTQY
TRBJ2-6 TRBV5-1 . ASSTNYGGSGANVLT
TRBJ1-1 TRBV30 . AWMGGVNTEAF